The 10 T cell receptor beta chains below come from one sample, sequenced in a study of CD8 T cells in acute hepatitis C reinfection. Time point: naive CD8 control sorted from an acute-time-point sample. Profiled with immunoSEQ multiplex PCR; TCRdb holds only in-frame clones, not every one. The data hold approximately 41,000 clones, with around nine tenths observed a single time. The sequencing sample was made of naive CD8+ T cells from PBMCs. The source is a man in his thirties or forties with chronic hepatitis C.

The chain is built from TRBV7-6 and TRBJ2-2; 7 bases match TRBD1. The CDR3 spans 15 residues. With 5 bases clipped from V and 4 bases from J, the junction kept 7 bases outside the gene matches. Germline loops: CDR1 SGHVS, CDR2 FNYEAQ. In DNA form, the CDR3 reads TGTGCCAGCAGCCCCACCCGGACAGGCACCGGGGAGCTGTTTTTT. Protein product: CASSPTRTGTGELFF. Complete variable domain (other parts from reference TRBV7-6 and TRBJ2-2): GAGVSQSPRYKVTKRGQDVALRCDPISGHVSLYWYRQALGQGPEFLTYFNYEAQQDKSGLPNDRFSAERPEGSISTLTIQRTEQRDSAMYRCASSPTRTGTGELFFGEGSRLTVL.

The V gene is TRBV27, the J gene TRBJ2-7; unclear D gene. The CDR3 runs 13 residues. Germline V gene sequence: CDR1 MNHEY, CDR2 SMNVEV (reference sequence). Between the trimmed V and J ends, which lost 8 bases and 3 bases, there was a span of 14 bases. The CDR3 loop reads CASGPYHLYEQYF. CDR3 sequence (DNA): TGTGCCAGCGGACCGTACCACCTCTACGAGCAGTACTTC.

The V gene is TRBV29-1, the J gene TRBJ2-3; 10 bases are shared with TRBD2. The CDR3 covers 15 residues. V trimming: 3 bases; J trimming: 1 base; junction bases outside the gene matches: 4. Germline V gene lookup returns CDR1 SQVTM and CDR2 ANQGSEA. CDR3 residues: CSVDEAGGGTDTQYF. The CDR3 nucleotides are TGCAGCGTTGACGAAGCGGGAGGGGGCACAGATACGCAGTATTTT.

V and J are TRBV4-1 and TRBJ2-3; TRBD2 matches 10 bases. After removal of 3 bases from V and 4 bases from J, the junction contained 7 bases not matched to a gene. The CDR3 sequence is 16 residues long. CDR1 MGHRA and CDR2 YSYEKL come from the germline V gene. The CDR3 bases are TGCGCCAGCAGCCAGGGCGTTAGCGGGGGGTCAGATACGCAGTATTTT. Translated, it gives CASSQGVSGGSDTQYF.

The chain joins TRBV12-5 to TRBJ1-1; D remains unclear. This CDR3 comprises 14 residues. Deletions cut 0 bases from V and 2 bases from J, with 7 bases between. Germline CDR1 is LGHNT and CDR2 is FRNRAP. CDR3 DNA: TGTGCTAGTGGTTTGGTAGGTTTAAACACTGAAGCTTTCTTT. This encodes CASGLVGLNTEAFF.

The DNA for the CDR3 is TGTGCCAGCAGTATTACAGGCCCTGGGGAGCTGTTTTTT. This sequence encodes CASSITGPGELFF. V usage is TRBV27 and J usage is TRBJ2-2; possibly TRBD1 for D (5 bases). Germline V gene lookup returns CDR1 MNHEY and CDR2 SMNVEV (reference sequence). The V gene lost 5 bases and the J gene lost 8 bases, with 12 bases spanning the gap. The CDR3 is 13 residues long.

The chain employs TRBV15 and TRBJ1-3; D ambiguous. Trimming left V 4 bases short and J 4 bases short, with 11 bases between. The CDR3 length is 14 residues. Germline V CDR1 and CDR2: LNHNV, YYDKDF (reference sequence). The CDR3 bases are TGTGCCACCAGCACAACAGCAGAAGGAAACACCATATATTTT. It yields the protein CATSTTAEGNTIYF. The variable domain in full, with the rest retrieved from reference TRBV15 and TRBJ1-3, is DAMVIQNPRYQVTQFGKPVTLSCSQTLNHNVMYWYQQKSSQAPKLLFHYYDKDFNNEADTPDNFQSRRPNTSFCFLDIRSPGLGDTAMYLCATSTTAEGNTIYFGEGSWLTVV.

V gene TRBV30 combines with J gene TRBJ1-2; possible D gene TRBD1, 5 bases. V was clipped by 0 bases and J by 4 bases, with 12 bases between them. The CDR3 has 14 amino acids. Germline V gives CDR1 GTSNPN, CDR2 SVGIG (reference sequence). The CDR3 loop reads CAWSVNEGTYGYTF. The CDR3 DNA reads TGTGCCTGGAGTGTAAACGAGGGGACCTATGGCTACACCTTC.

This clone was counted once. This chain connects TRBV7-4 to TRBJ1-2; D unresolved. Between the trimmed V and J ends, which lost 5 bases and 2 bases, there was a span of 6 bases. CDR3 length equals 12 residues. Germline V gives CDR1 SGHVT, CDR2 SQSDAQ. The CDR3 reads CASSPDNYGYTF. The CDR3 DNA reads TGTGCCAGCAGCCCCGACAACTATGGCTACACCTTC.

The genes are TRBV29-1 and TRBJ2-2, with TRBD2 matching 9 bases. The CDR3 runs to 12 residues. V shed 5 bases and J 8 bases; nucleotides not matched to a gene: 3. From germline, CDR1 is SQVTM and CDR2 ANQGSEA. In DNA, the CDR3 is TGCAGCGTTCAGGCGGGAGGGGGGGAGCTGTTTTTT. This translates into CSVQAGGGELFF.